The T cell receptor beta chain described here comes from a study of blood T cell repertoires in COVID-19. Study details: PBMCs, B-cell-depleted T cells, or T cells provided the cDNA or gDNA that made up the material.

The germline CDR1 and CDR2 sequences are MNHNY and SVGAGI (reference sequence). V was cut by 5 bases and J by 8 bases, with 18 bases left in between. This CDR3 spans 14 amino acids. In the original workflow: By means of reference gene primer amplification, nucleated cell counts were estimated. The repertoire was sequenced with immunoSEQ multiplex PCR; TCRdb's copy has only in-frame clones and lacks some. V and J calls and clone size follow that table, whereas D and trimming were derived from the DNA. This table has 65,000 to 90,000 clones, roughly 91% appearing once. The chain employs TRBV6-6 and TRBJ1-2; possibly TRBD1 for D (5 bases). The sequenced material came from peripheral blood. The TCR sequence derives from a woman under 30 with acute or convalescent COVID-19. The CDR3 coding sequence is TGTGCCAGCAGTACCATGCAGGGCCGGGAGGGCTACACCTTC. It is translated as CASSTMQGREGYTF.